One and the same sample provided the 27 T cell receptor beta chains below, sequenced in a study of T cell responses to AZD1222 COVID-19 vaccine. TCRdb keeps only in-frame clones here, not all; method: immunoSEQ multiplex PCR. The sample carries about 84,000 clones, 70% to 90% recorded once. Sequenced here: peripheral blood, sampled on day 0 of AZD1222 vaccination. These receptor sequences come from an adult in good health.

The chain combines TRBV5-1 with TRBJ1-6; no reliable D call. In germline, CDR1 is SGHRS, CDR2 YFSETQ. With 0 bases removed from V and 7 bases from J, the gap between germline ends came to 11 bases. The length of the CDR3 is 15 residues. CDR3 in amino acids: CASSLAAGTNSPLHF. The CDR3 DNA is TGCGCCAGCAGCTTGGCGGCAGGAACGAATTCACCCCTCCACTTT.

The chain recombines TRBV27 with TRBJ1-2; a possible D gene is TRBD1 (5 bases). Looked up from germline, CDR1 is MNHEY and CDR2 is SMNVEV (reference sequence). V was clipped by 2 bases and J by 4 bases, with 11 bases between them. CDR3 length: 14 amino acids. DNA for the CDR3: TGTGCCAGCAGTTTACGGGCAGGGAGCTATGGCTACACCTTC. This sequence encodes CASSLRAGSYGYTF.

CDR3 DNA sequence: TGCGCCAGCAGCTTGAATGGTTTTGGGGGAAAAAACACTGAAGCTTTCTTT. Its translation: CASSLNGFGGKNTEAFF. V and J are TRBV5-1 and TRBJ1-1; tentative D call: TRBD1 (5 bases). Trimming left V 1 base short and J 2 bases short, with 18 bases between. The CDR3 length is 17 residues. Germline CDR1 and CDR2: SGHRS and YFSETQ.

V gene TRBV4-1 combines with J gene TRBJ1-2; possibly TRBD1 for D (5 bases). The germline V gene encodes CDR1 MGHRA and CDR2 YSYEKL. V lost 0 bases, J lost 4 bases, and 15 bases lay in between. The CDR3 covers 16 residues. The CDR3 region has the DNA TGCGCCAGCAGCCAAGATGGGACTCCAAGGGGCTATGGCTACACCTTC. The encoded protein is CASSQDGTPRGYGYTF.

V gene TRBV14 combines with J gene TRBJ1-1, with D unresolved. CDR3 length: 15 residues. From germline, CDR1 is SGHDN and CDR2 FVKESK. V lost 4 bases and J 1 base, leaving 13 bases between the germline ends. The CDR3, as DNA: TGTGCCAGCAGCCCCCTTCCGGGAAAGAACACTGAAGCTTTCTTT. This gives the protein CASSPLPGKNTEAFF.

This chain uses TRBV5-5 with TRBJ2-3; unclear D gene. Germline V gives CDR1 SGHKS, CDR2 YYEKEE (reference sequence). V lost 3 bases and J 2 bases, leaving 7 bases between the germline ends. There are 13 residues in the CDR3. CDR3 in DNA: TGTGCCAGCAGCTCAGCCCCCACAGATACGCAGTATTTT. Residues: CASSSAPTDTQYF.

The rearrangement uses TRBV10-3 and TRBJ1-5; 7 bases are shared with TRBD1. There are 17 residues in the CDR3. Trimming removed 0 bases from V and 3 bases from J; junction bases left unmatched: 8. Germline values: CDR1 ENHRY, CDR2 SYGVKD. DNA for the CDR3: TGTGCCATCAGTGAGTCGAATCCGGGACAGCTCAATCAGCCCCAGCATTTT. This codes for CAISESNPGQLNQPQHF.

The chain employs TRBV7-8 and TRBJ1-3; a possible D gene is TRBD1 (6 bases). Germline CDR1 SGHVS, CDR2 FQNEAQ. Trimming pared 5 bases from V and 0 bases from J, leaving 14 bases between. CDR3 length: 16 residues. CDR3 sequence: CASSATGANSGNTIYF. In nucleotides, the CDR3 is TGTGCCAGCAGCGCGACAGGAGCCAACTCTGGAAACACCATATATTTT. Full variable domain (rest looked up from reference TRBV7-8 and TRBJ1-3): GAGVSQSPRYKVAKRGQDVALRCDPISGHVSLFWYQQALGQGPEFLTYFQNEAQLDKSGLPSDRFFAERPEGSVSTLKIQRTQQEDSAVYLCASSATGANSGNTIYFGEGSWLTVV.

The CDR3 nucleotides are TGCGCCAGCAGAGAGGGTAGCTCCTACGAGCAGTACTTC. Translation: CASREGSSYEQYF. V and J are TRBV5-1 and TRBJ2-7; the D gene is possibly TRBD2 (5 bases). This CDR3 has 13 residues. Germline CDR1 reads SGHRS; CDR2 reads YFSETQ. Deletions cut 5 bases from V and 0 bases from J, with 9 bases between.

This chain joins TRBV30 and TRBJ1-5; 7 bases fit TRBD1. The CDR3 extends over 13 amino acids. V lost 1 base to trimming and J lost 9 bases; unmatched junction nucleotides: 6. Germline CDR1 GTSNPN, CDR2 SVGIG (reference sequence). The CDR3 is CAWSEGAQGPQHF. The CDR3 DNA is TGTGCCTGGAGTGAGGGGGCGCAGGGGCCCCAGCATTTT.

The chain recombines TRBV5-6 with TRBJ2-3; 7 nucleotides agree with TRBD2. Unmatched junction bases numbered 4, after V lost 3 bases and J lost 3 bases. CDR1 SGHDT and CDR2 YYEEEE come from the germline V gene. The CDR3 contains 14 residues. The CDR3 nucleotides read TGTGCCAGCAGCTCCGGAGCGGGGACAGATACGCAGTATTTT. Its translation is CASSSGAGTDTQYF.

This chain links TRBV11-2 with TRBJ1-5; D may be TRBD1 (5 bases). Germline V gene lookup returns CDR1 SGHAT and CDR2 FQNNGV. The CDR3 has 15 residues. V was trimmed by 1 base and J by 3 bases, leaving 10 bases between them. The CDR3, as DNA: TGTGCCAGCAGCTTAGCCGCAGGGCCCAATCAGCCCCAGCATTTT. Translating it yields CASSLAAGPNQPQHF.

The CDR3 protein is CASSYYPGEEQYF. CDR3 bases: TGTGCCAGCAGTTACTATCCAGGTGAGGAGCAGTACTTC. The chain is built from TRBV6-6 and TRBJ2-7, with D hard to call. The germline gives CDR1 MNHNY, CDR2 SVGAGI (reference sequence). The CDR3 runs to 13 residues. The ends were cut back, 1 base at V and 7 bases at J, with 11 bases in the middle.

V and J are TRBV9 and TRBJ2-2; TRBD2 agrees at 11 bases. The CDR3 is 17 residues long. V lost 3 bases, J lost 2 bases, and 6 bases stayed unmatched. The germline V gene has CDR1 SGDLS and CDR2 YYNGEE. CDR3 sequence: CASSGGGLAVNTGELFF. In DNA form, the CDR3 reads TGTGCCAGCAGCGGTGGGGGACTAGCGGTAAACACCGGGGAGCTGTTTTTT.

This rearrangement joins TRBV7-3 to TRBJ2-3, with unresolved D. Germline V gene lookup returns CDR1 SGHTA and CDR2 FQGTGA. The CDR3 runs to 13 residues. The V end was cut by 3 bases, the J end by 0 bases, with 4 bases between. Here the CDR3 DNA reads TGTGCCAGCAGCTTGTATAGCACAGATACGCAGTATTTT. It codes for CASSLYSTDTQYF.

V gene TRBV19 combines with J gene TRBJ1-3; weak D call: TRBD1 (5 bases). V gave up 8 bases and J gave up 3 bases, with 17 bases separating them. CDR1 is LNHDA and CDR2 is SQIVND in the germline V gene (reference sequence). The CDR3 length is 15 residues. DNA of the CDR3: TGTGCCAGTTTCTCACCGGGAGGGGTTGGAAACACCATATATTTT. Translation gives CASFSPGGVGNTIYF.

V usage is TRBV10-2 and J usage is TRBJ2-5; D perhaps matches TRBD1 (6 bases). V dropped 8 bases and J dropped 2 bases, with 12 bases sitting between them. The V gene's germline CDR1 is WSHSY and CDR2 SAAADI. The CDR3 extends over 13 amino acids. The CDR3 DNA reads TGCGCCAGCTCGGGACAACCGCAAGAGACCCAGTACTTC. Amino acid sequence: CASSGQPQETQYF.

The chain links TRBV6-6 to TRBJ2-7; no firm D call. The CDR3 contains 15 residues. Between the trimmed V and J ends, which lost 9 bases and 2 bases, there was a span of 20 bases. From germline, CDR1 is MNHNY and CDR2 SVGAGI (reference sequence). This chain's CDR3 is CASDLGGGHPYEQYF. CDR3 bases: TGTGCCAGTGACCTCGGCGGCGGTCATCCCTACGAGCAGTACTTC.

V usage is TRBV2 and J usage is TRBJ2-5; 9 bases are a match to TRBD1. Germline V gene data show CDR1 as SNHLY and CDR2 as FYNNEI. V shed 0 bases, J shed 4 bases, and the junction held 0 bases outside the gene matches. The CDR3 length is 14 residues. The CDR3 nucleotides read TGTGCCAGCAGTGAAGCGGGACAGGGAGAGACCCAGTACTTC. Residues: CASSEAGQGETQYF.

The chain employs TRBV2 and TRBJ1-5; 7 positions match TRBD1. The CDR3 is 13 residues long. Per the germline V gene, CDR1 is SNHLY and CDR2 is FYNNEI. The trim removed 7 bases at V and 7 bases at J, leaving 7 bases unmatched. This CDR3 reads CASTTGLRQPQHF. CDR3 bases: TGTGCCAGCACGACAGGGCTCCGGCAGCCCCAGCATTTT.

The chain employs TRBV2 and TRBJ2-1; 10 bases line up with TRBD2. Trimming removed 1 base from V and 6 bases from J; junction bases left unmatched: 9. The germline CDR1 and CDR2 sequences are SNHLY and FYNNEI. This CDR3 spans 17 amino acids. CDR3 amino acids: CASSEDPLAGSGNEQFF. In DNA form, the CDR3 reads TGTGCCAGCAGTGAAGACCCACTAGCGGGAAGCGGCAATGAGCAGTTCTTC.

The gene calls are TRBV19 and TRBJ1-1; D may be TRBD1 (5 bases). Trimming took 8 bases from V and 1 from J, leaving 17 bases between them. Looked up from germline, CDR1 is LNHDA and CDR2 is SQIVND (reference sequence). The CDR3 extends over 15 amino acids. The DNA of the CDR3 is TGTGCCAGTTCTCGAGTGGGGGGAGCGAACACTGAAGCTTTCTTT. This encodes CASSRVGGANTEAFF.

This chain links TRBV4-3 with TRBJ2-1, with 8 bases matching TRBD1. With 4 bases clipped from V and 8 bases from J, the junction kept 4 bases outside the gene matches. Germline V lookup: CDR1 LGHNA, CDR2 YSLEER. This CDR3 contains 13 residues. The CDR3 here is CASSPTGADEQFF. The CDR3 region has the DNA TGCGCCAGCAGCCCGACAGGGGCGGATGAGCAGTTCTTC.

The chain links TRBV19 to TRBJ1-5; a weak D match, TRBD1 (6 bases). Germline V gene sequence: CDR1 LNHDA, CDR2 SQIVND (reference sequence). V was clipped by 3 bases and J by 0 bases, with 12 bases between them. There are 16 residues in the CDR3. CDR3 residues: CASSIRQVTSNQPQHF. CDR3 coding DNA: TGTGCCAGTAGTATCCGACAGGTAACTAGCAATCAGCCCCAGCATTTT.

CDR3 coding DNA: TGTGCCAGCAGTATTAGCGGGAGGTCCTACAATGAGCAGTTCTTC. It encodes CASSISGRSYNEQFF. This chain links TRBV6-5 with TRBJ2-1; 10 nucleotides align to TRBD2. The length of the CDR3 is 15 residues. Per the germline V gene, CDR1 is MNHEY and CDR2 is SVGAGI. J gave up 1 base and V 5 bases, and 2 bases lay outside the gene matches.

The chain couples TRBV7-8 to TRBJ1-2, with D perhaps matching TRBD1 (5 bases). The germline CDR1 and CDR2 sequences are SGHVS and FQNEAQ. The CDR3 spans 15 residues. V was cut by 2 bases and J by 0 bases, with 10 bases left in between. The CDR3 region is CASSLTGPANYGYTF. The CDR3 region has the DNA TGTGCCAGCAGCTTAACGGGACCAGCTAACTATGGCTACACCTTC.

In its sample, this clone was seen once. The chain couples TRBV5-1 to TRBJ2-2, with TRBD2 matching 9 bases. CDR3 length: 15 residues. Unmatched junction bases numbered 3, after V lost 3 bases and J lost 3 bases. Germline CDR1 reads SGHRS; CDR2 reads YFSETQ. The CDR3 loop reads CASSSTSGHTGELFF. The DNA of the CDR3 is TGCGCCAGCAGCTCGACTAGCGGACACACCGGGGAGCTGTTTTTT. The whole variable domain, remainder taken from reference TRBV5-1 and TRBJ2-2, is KAGVTQTPRYLIKTRGQQVTLSCSPISGHRSVSWYQQTPGQGLQFLFEYFSETQRNKGNFPGRFSGRQFSNSRSEMNVSTLELGDSALYLCASSSTSGHTGELFFGEGSRLTVL.